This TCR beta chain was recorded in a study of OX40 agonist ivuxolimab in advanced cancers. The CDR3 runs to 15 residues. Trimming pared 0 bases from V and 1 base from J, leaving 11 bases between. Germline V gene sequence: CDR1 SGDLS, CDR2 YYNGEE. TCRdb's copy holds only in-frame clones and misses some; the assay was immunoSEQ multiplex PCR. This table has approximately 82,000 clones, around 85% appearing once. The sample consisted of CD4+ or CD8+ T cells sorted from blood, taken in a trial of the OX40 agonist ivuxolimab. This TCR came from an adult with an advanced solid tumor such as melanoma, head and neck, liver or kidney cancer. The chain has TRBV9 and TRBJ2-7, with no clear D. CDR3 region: CASSVEGGRSYEQYF. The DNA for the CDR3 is TGTGCCAGCAGCGTAGAGGGCGGCCGATCCTACGAGCAGTACTTC.